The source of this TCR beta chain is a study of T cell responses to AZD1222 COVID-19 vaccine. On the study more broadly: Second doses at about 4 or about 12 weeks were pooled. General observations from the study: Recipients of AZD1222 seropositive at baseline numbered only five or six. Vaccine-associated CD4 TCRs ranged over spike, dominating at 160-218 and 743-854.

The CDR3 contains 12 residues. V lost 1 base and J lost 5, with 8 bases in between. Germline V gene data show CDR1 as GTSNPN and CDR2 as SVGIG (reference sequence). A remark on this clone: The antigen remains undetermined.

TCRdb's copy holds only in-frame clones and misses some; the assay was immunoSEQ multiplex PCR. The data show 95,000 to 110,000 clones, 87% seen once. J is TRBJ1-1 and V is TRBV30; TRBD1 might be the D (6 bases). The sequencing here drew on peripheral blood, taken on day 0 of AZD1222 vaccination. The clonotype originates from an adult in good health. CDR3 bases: TGTGCCTGGAGTGGAGGGACAACTGAAGCTTTCTTT. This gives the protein CAWSGGTTEAFF.